This T cell receptor beta chain was recorded in a study of a mutant IDH1 vaccine in newly diagnosed glioma. Study-level background: Vaccinations, eight in total, occurred in weeks 1, 3, 5, 7, 11, 15, 19, 23. Patients began vaccination 4-6 weeks after radiotherapy alone, or with temozolomide cycles.

Using immunoSEQ multiplex PCR, the repertoire was profiled, and TCRdb retains in-frame clones only, with some absent. The data hold 9,500 to 12,000 clones, with around 88% observed a single time. This clone occurred once. Its specificity is unknown. Study observations and caveats: In approximately 92% of patients, immune responses induced by the vaccine occurred.

Time point described: week 23, last vaccination. Doses comprised 300 ug of mutant IDH1 20-mer peptide each, plus topical imiquimod. Those who donated had recent WHO grade 3 or 4 IDH1-mutant, ATRX-lost astrocytomas. This sequence was found in a woman aged 40 to 50 with glioma. Some clones in this sample may be carry-over from other donors' samples. Sequencing was performed on PBMCs, taken from a glioma patient whose treatment included an IDH1 peptide vaccine.

The CDR3 DNA follows: TGTGCCAGCGGGGATACCTCAGAGACCCAGTACTTC. Protein product: CASGDTSETQYF. V and J are TRBV6-5 and TRBJ2-5; D call uncertain. V lost 8 bases to trimming and J lost 4 bases, with 11 bases between them. CDR1 MNHEY and CDR2 SVGAGI come from the germline V gene. There are 12 residues in the CDR3.